This entry concerns a single TCR beta chain. What it recognizes is unknown. The data were taken from a study of CD4+ T cells in melanoma. Study-wide points: A reported correlation linked neoantigen-specific CD4+ T cells to CD8+, macrophage and B cell function.

Here immunoSEQ multiplex PCR was the method, and the copy in TCRdb shows in-frame clones only, minus some. The table records more than 90,000 clones, 92% of them present only once. Material for sequencing was peripheral blood. The clonotype originates from a human donor with melanoma.

For the CDR3, the DNA is TGCAGCGTTGAGATCTACAATGAGCAGTTCTTC. Its translation: CSVEIYNEQFF. The genes are TRBV29-1 and TRBJ2-1; D is uncertain. Trimming shortened V by 3 bases and J by 3 bases, and 3 bases separated the two germline ends. The CDR3 is 11 amino acids. The germline V gene encodes CDR1 SQVTM and CDR2 ANQGSEA.